This T cell receptor (beta chain) was documented in a study of blood T cell repertoires in COVID-19. Profiled with immunoSEQ multiplex PCR; TCRdb holds only in-frame clones, not every one. The sample consists of approximately 270,000 clones, about nine tenths of them appearing once. This CDR3 region has 13 residues. Trimming removed 9 bases from V and 1 base from J; junction bases left unmatched: 5. Per germline, CDR1 KGHDR and CDR2 SFDVKD. This sequence joins TRBV24-1 and TRBJ2-7, with 7 bases that match TRBD2. This clonotype was sampled from a man aged 40-49 years with active or convalescent COVID-19. The sample consisted of peripheral blood. The CDR3 loop is CATQGGSSYEQYF. The CDR3 nucleotides are TGTGCCACCCAGGGCGGGAGTTCCTACGAGCAGTACTTC.